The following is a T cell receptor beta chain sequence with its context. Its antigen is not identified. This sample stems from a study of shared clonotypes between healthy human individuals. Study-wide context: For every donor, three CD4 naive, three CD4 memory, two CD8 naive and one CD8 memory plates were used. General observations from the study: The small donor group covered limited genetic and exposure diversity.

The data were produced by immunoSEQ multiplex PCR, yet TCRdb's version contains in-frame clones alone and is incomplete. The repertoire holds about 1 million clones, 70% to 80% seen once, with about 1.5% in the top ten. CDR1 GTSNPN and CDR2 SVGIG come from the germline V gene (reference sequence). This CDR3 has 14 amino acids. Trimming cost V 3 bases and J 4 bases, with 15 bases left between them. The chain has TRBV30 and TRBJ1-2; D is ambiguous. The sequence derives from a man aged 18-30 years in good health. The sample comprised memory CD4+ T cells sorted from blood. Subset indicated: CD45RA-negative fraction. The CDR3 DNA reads TGTGCCTGGAGCCCCGAGAGTAAGGGCTATGGCTACACCTTC. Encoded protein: CAWSPESKGYGYTF.